Listed below are T cell receptor beta chains from one sample, sequenced in a study of PD-L1 blockade in urothelial cancer. This table comes from immunoSEQ multiplex PCR, and its TCRdb copy is limited to in-frame clones, with some not included. The table includes over 1,000 clones, less than 45% detected once. Sequenced here: tumor tissue, sampled before atezolizumab (anti-PD-L1) treatment. All receptors come from a man aged 55 to 69 with urothelial cancer. The CDR3 runs from the conserved cysteine through the conserved F or W.

V gene	J gene	CDR3 protein
TRBV18	TRBJ2-1	CASSPRRSFSYNEQFF
TRBV6-8	TRBJ2-7	CASRNRGRYEQYF
TRBV29-1	TRBJ1-1	CSVSPRVHTEAFF